This T cell receptor (beta chain) came from a study of T cells after yellow fever vaccination. General observations from the study: In FACS-sorted repertoires, abundant clonotypes from the bulk population could appear as contaminants.

CDR1 LNHDA and CDR2 SQIVND come from the germline V gene (reference sequence). Trimming cost V 10 bases and J 4 bases; bases outside gene matches: 8. The CDR3 length is 14 residues. Remarks on this clonotype: The antigen remains undetermined.

From the 5' RACE reads, TCRdb called clonotypes with MiXCR, one entry per CDR3 protein. The table includes just under 600,000 distinct CDR3 sequences, approximately 13% detected once. This sequence originates from a man aged 25-45 years who received the YFV17D yellow fever vaccine. The sequencing used PBMCs, collected on the day of the yellow fever booster vaccination. The chain joins TRBV19 to TRBJ2-3, with TRBD2 matching 10 bases. The CDR3 here is CATLAGVGADTQYF. CDR3 in DNA: TGTGCCACCCTAGCGGGAGTGGGTGCAGATACGCAGTATTTT.